This paragraph covers one TCR beta chain sequence. Its antigen specificity is not known. Base qualities are missing; no much larger clone stands one base away. In total, 600 or so healthy bone marrow donors made up the cohort. All cohort members were sampled while nominally healthy, although unrecorded immune exposures were likely present. CMV serostatus was positive for 289 and negative for about 50% of the roughly 700 cohort members, and was not recorded for this donor. A peripheral blood sample was collected from each donor, and TCR beta sequencing was performed on peripheral blood mononuclear cells. Genomic DNA extraction from the blood cell samples was performed with the Qiagen DNeasy Blood Extraction Kit. Library construction relied on the immunoSEQ multiplex PCR assay. For the multiplex PCR, a mixture combining 60 forward primers for TCR Vbeta segments and 13 reverse primers for TCR Jbeta segments was used. A multiplex PCR assay on genomic DNA amplified the CDR3 region of rearranged TCR beta genes. The Illumina HiSeq System was used to sequence the amplified TCR beta libraries as 87-base-pair reads. Concerning the study's data processing: Across the 500 to 700 repertoires, a later analysis counted some 81 million unique TCR beta chains, approximately 12 million of which were shared by at least two donors. Raw reads were error-corrected and collapsed into unique sequences by a nearest-neighbor algorithm in which closely related sequences were merged to remove PCR and sequencing errors. CDR3 sequences were aligned to IMGT reference sequences to assign V, D and J gene segments. For a sequence to be retained, a match of at least six nucleotides was required to both a V gene segment and a J gene segment. Rearrangements were classified as productive when the CDR3 lacked stop codons and remained in frame with V and J, and all other rearrangements were classified as non-productive. CDR3 was defined according to IMGT convention as the region running from the second conserved V-encoded cysteine to the conserved J-encoded phenylalanine. Sequences without an unambiguous match to a single V gene segment were excluded from the earlier analysis of a few hundred of the donors. An earlier analysis of 450 to 650 of the donors called V segments functional above 56.7% productive rearrangements and segregating when the between-donor standard deviation exceeded 5%. A statistical classification framework was built to diagnose cytomegalovirus status from the catalog of TCR beta chain sequences. In a later analysis, V and J genes were assigned by comparing TCR nucleotide sequences against IMGT/GENE-DB human TR gene sequences. The TCRdist pipeline was used in a later analysis to assign CDR3 sequences and most-parsimonious VDJ recombination scenarios. A later analysis defined each TCR beta chain by its CDR3 amino acid sequence plus V-gene family, and excluded reads lacking a unique V-gene family. A later analysis removed 550 to 700 highly shared, low-generation-probability nucleotide sequences to deal with suspected cross-contamination and a sequencing artifact. In a later analysis, a clonal expansion index for each public chain was calculated from normalized within-repertoire ranks of inferred template counts. In a later analysis, generation probabilities were computed with a VDJ recombination model fitted to out-of-frame rearrangements, and the resulting probabilities were checked against IGoR. In a later analysis, TCR-TCR, TCR-HLA and TCR-CMV co-occurrence was scored with hypergeometric tests, and a repertoire-size bias correction was applied to TCR pairs. To estimate false discovery rates, a later analysis permuted the HLA or CMV assignments 20 times. In a later analysis, co-occurring TCRs were grouped with DBSCAN, and TCRdist sequence similarity was added when clustering was performed within HLA-allele-positive subsets. Repertoires with fewer than 30,000 or more than 120,000 public chains were left out of co-occurrence clustering, as were a handful of repertoires with anomalous nucleotide sharing. The table was pulled from immuneACCESS by TCRdb, which kept in-frame rearrangements only. Such tables lose some clones; where checked, under half of the loss comes from unresolved V genes, and the rest has no known cause. The DNA was the basis for D and trimming; V, J and clone size are from that table. The sample profile shows 200,000 to 250,000 clones; about 85% of them were found once. The ten largest clones take up over 1% of the sample.

This specimen belongs to a study of cytomegalovirus exposure and HLA in healthy donors (dated by TCRdb to between 2016 and 2019). Context from the whole study: According to an earlier analysis of a few hundred of the donors, about 179 million T cells yielded 100 million or so unique TCR beta sequences and 276 Gb of sequence data. An early release covering approximately 600 HLA-typed donors comprised 300 to 350 gigabases of sequencing data and approximately 80 million unique TCR sequences. Among the approximately 420 genotyped donors, around 81% belonged to the genetic ancestry cluster associated with self-reported Caucasian donors. The study was designed to test whether signatures of past pathogen exposure could be identified by cataloging public T cell receptors. The study profiled the T cell repertoires of around 700 subjects by immunosequencing and related them to cytomegalovirus serostatus. In addition to the first cohort of approximately 650 subjects, a separate validation cohort of 120 different subjects was used. The study combined high-throughput TCR immunosequencing, statistical association of individual TCRs with disease status, and machine learning to predict cytomegalovirus infection status. A later analysis re-examined previously published TCR beta repertoires from about 670 donors and added high-resolution HLA genotyping to investigate patterns of TCR occurrence. Rather than drawing on any new phenotypic data, the later analysis identified candidate immune exposures from TCR beta sequences and the way those sequences occurred across donors. An earlier analysis of 587 of the donors used high-throughput TCR beta sequencing to judge whether each TCR beta V gene segment behaved as functional or pseudogenic. Donor age, sex, ethnicity and CMV serostatus were compiled together with the repertoire data. A later genetic analysis used genome-wide SNP genotypes for about 55% of the 666 donors, treating that subset as a discovery cohort. Every discovery cohort repertoire had been produced on one sequencing platform. HLA typing covered class I and class II loci at four-digit resolution. Typing coverage differed by locus: A, B, C, DRB1 and DQB1 were typed in about 629-640 donors, DQA1 in 500 to 550, DPA1 in roughly 590, and DPB1 in approximately 450. Roughly 5 DR-DQ haplotypes were treated as single units for association and clustering because of strong linkage in the cohort. Across some 400 genotyped donors of the cohort, an average of approximately 220,000 unique TCR beta nucleotide sequences per donor were sequenced, and 15% to 20% of those sequences were non-productive.

Points the paper makes about the study in general: According to a later genetic analysis, donors in an Asian-associated ancestry cluster had fewer N-insertions in productive TCRs than the approximately 700-donor mean. A further reported finding was that TCR beta sequences accurately predicted the HLA-A and HLA-B alleles for most subjects in the first cohort. This cohort had only TCR beta chains sequenced, and the lack of alpha or paired-chain data limited which features could be detected. Sequencing depth was assumed to be roughly uniform across donors in the presence/absence analyses, though that assumption may not hold. A few of the identified cytomegalovirus-associated TCR beta chains were confirmed in vitro to be specific for cytomegalovirus antigens. Assigning TCR associations to individual alleles was difficult when HLA alleles, especially DR and DQ, strongly co-occurred. The study listed 164 TCR beta chains as associated with cytomegalovirus. Linkage disequilibrium might explain the correlated functional status among segregating V segments, but an unknown experimental factor could not be excluded. Because some donors lacked HLA typing at each locus, the association tests relied only on the typed subset. Broadly in line with IMGT annotations, most TCR beta V segments showed up in productive rearrangements about 90% or about 30% of the time in an earlier analysis of a few hundred of the donors. A cluster of highly shared sequence variants was judged likely to be a technical artifact of the sequencing pipeline. In a later genetic analysis, a missense DCLRE1C variant was associated with V-gene and J-gene trimming of TCR beta chains, and the association was replicated in an independent cohort. The authors suggested that the approach could potentially be extended to other disease states and immunological phenotypes. Because counts were too low, 15 to 20 rarely observed V segments, including chromosome 9 orphons, were excluded from the earlier analysis of around 590 of the donors. Specific HLA alleles were associated with over 15,000 TCR beta sequences at a false discovery rate of 0.05 in a later analysis. Immune exposure information for the cohort was limited to CMV serostatus. According to a later analysis, most CMV-associated TCR beta chains appeared to be HLA-restricted, and the HLA associations seemed to be driven largely by CMV exposure. Most TCR sequences were observed very rarely across donors, whereas some public TCRs were present in many individuals. According to a later analysis, parvovirus B19, influenza, CMV and Epstein-Barr virus appeared linked to several top co-occurrence clusters. In a later analysis, HLA-associated TCR beta chains showed more clonal expansion and lower generation probabilities than non-associated chains that were equally common. In both the original and validation cohorts, the classifier was reported to diagnose cytomegalovirus status with high specificity and sensitivity. According to a later analysis, TCR association rates differed among HLA loci, with DRB1 alleles showing the most associated TCRs and HLA-C alleles showing the fewest.

Material for sequencing was PBMCs. The TCR originated in a human donor in good health.

The DNA sequence follows: TGTGCCAGCACTCCGACAGGGGTCATTGGCACAGATACGCAGTATTTT. This encodes CASTPTGVIGTDTQYF. The chain was built from TRBV28 and TRBJ2-3; TRBD1 agrees with 8 junctional bases. The CDR1 and CDR2 encoded by the germline V gene are MDHEN and SYDVKM. The CDR3 numbers 16 residues from cysteine through phenylalanine. The CDR3 DNA has 48 bases and is translated from base 1. V is pruned by 7 bases and J by 1 base, leaving 10 bases of the junction without a gene match.